Listed below are T cell receptor beta chains from one sample, sequenced in a study of OX40 agonist ivuxolimab in advanced cancers. The protocol was immunoSEQ multiplex PCR, while the TCRdb copy is restricted to in-frame clones and leaves out a portion. The data hold about 93,000 clones, with 94% observed a single time. The source material was CD4+ or CD8+ T cells sorted from blood, sampled in a trial of the OX40 agonist ivuxolimab. These receptor sequences come from an adult with an advanced solid tumor such as melanoma, head and neck, liver or kidney cancer. Each CDR3 is given with its conserved first and last residue. Fields, in order: V gene, clone size, D gene, J gene, CDR3 protein, CDR3 DNA. D genes are given only for firm matches. Clone sizes are given selectively: once, few, many, or a class where the clone is expanded.

TRBV2	-	-	TRBJ1-3	CASSESGVGNTIYF	TGTGCCAGCAGTGAGTCAGGGGTTGGAAACACCATATATTTT
TRBV2	-	-	TRBJ1-6	CASGVGGPSNSPLHF	TGTGCCAGCGGGGTTGGGGGCCCAAGTAATTCACCCCTCCACTTT
TRBV29-1	-	-	TRBJ1-1	CSVQGRYAEAFF	TGCAGCGTTCAGGGACGATACGCTGAAGCTTTCTTT
TRBV18	-	-	TRBJ1-2	CASSPPLITGRYNYGYTF	TGTGCCAGCTCACCACCGTTGATCACAGGACGGTACAACTATGGCTACACCTTC
TRBV4-3	-	TRBD1	TRBJ2-7	CASSQRTGLSYEQYF	TGCGCCAGCAGCCAGAGGACAGGGCTCTCCTACGAGCAGTACTTC
TRBV9	-	TRBD2	TRBJ2-3	CASSVEASGGRTDTQYF	TGTGCTAGCAGCGTAGAGGCTAGCGGGGGACGCACAGATACGCAGTATTTT
TRBV12-1	-	-	TRBJ2-3	CASSPGKLATSTDTQYF	TGTGCCAGCAGCCCCGGCAAACTAGCGACCAGCACAGATACGCAGTATTTT
TRBV4-1	-	TRBD2	TRBJ2-1	CASSQTRGADNKFF	TGCGCCAGCAGCCAAACGCGGGGGGCTGATAATAAGTTCTTC
TRBV6-1	-	-	TRBJ1-5	CASSRDKDSNQPQHF	TGTGCCAGCAGTCGGGACAAAGATAGCAATCAGCCCCAGCATTTT
TRBV27	-	-	TRBJ2-1	CASSSRAYNEQFF	TGTGCCAGCAGTTCCCGGGCCTACAATGAGCAGTTCTTC
TRBV10-1	few	-	TRBJ2-7	CARLAYEQYF	TGCGCCAGACTAGCCTACGAGCAGTACTTC
TRBV9	-	TRBD2	TRBJ2-1	CASSTSGSEQFF	TGTGCCAGCAGCACTAGCGGGAGTGAGCAGTTCTTC
TRBV2	-	-	TRBJ2-1	CASSRQEYNEQFF	TGTGCCAGCAGTAGACAGGAGTACAATGAGCAGTTCTTC
TRBV10-2	-	-	TRBJ1-2	CASSEGGTYYGYTF	TGCGCCAGCAGTGAGGGTGGCACCTACTATGGCTACACCTTC